The sequence of this T cell receptor (beta chain) was determined in a study of blood T cells in healthy people across ages (dated by TCRdb to between 2015 and 2017). For context, the study as a whole: In model experiments, roughly one uniquely barcoded TCR beta cDNA molecule per two T cells was captured by template switching. To track age-related changes in TCR beta repertoire diversity, the study relied on deep sequencing normalized with unique cDNA molecular identifiers. The donors were split into four age groups: young (average around 15 years), middle-aged (39), aged (62) and long-lived (approximately 80). Using the same blood draw, the study looked at two additional independent replicas of 1 million unique cDNA reads for two donors, one aged 18 to 30 and the other aged 80 or older. The paper's findings and limits, for the study overall: Observed TCR beta diversity per million T cells fell roughly linearly with age, and a significant reduction was already apparent by age roughly 40. Conclusive comparison of naive and antigen-experienced compartments was prevented by the profiling of bulk unsorted PBMCs. The long-lived group showed more naive CD4+ T cells, fewer expanded clones and increased TCR diversity than the aged group, suggesting age selection. A strong correlation was found between observed TCR beta diversity and the percentage of naive T cells measured by flow cytometry. The CMV infection status of donors was not known, potentially confounding age-related changes in expanded clonotypes. Estimates of total diversity from one million sequenced T cells were regarded as lower bounds and underestimates.

The CDR1 and CDR2 encoded by the germline V gene are SQVTM and ANQGSEA. The cysteine opens and the phenylalanine closes a CDR3 of 18 amino acids. Kept here is only the CDR3 DNA, which spans 54 bases and is read in frame from base 1. V gives up 4 bases and J gives up 0 bases, and the segment between their germline ends measures 22 bases. Donors were 40 or so systemically healthy Caucasian individuals from Russia aged roughly 6 to 100 years. Ten milliliters of peripheral blood were drawn from each donor into EDTA-treated Vacutainer tubes. Ficoll-Paque density-gradient centrifugation was used to isolate PBMCs, with at least 7 million obtained per sample. Trizol reagent was used to extract total RNA from the PBMCs, yielding at least 5.5 micrograms per sample. For every donor, an aliquot of PBMCs went through flow cytometry to measure the percentages of naive CD45RAhigh/CD27high T cells. Library generation was performed with 5' RACE. Sequencing relied on an Illumina HiSeq 2500. A second roughly 7 to 11 cycle PCR used a sample-barcoded 5' primer and a J-beta primer mix. A template-switch 5' adaptor carrying 12 random nucleotides introduced a unique molecular identifier onto each TCR beta cDNA molecule. Each sample yielded at least 2.5 million CDR3-containing paired-end reads. All of the RNA was converted into first-strand cDNA using the Mint cDNA synthesis kit, with a TRBC-specific oligonucleotide serving as the primer. Following uracil-DNA glycosylase treatment, a first 18-cycle PCR with universal primers M1SS and BC2_uni_R was performed on all cDNA. In the source study's methods: Each sample was normalized by randomly selecting 1 million high-quality reads, each carrying a distinct molecular identifier. Reads with shared molecular identifiers were discarded instead of being binned into consensus sequences. CDR3 identification, clonotype clustering and error correction used MiTCR with a Q25 quality threshold and the strictest error-elimination algorithm. A nonparametric unseen species model with Euler transformation was used to estimate lower-bound total TCR beta diversity. TCRdb handled the public reads itself, with Q25 trimming in fastp and clone calling in MiXCR, and kept productive beta chains. Rows with one shared CDR3 protein collapse into an entry with the most common genes and DNA. The V and J calls reflect TCRdb's pipeline rather than the authors' work. The sample contains more than 750,000 distinct CDR3 sequences, around 29% of them found a single time. 10% of the sample belongs to the ten largest clones.

This clonotype appeared a few times. This receptor's antigen is unknown. Within one base of it there is no much larger clone, and no base qualities were kept. A further study also used this sample, focusing on T cells of mothers and their children. As the second study states: Donors were nine systemically healthy Caucasian individuals: three mothers and their six children. cDNA synthesis used all of the extracted RNA, with roughly 1.5 ug of RNA in each 15 ul reaction. In the second PCR, the M1S primer introduced both the sample barcodes and 2-4 random nucleotides. Over 9.5 million TCR beta CDR3 reads were obtained for each mother, and some 3.1 million reads were obtained for each child. In both related and unrelated pairs, thymic selection shapes the output of TCR recombination in a similar way, with inherited differences having only a minor effect. Normalized repertoire overlap was always found to be slightly, but never significantly, higher in related mother-child pairs than in unrelated mother-child pairs. With a sensitivity of roughly 93 clones per million clonotypes, no persistent microchimeric T cell clones were detected. In the study, deep NGS was used to compare the TCR beta repertoires of mothers and children, and features distinguishing related mother-child pairs from unrelated individuals were sought. The mean age was roughly 40 +/- 4 years for the mothers and roughly 10 +/- 4 years for the children. After adapter ligation with NEBNext reagents, the libraries were sequenced on Illumina HiSeq 2000 with 100+100 nt paired-end reads. Mother and child libraries were prepared a month apart and sequenced in separate runs to prevent cross-contamination. Each donor had between roughly 450,000 and 2,300,000 distinct TCR beta clonotypes identified. Naive TCR beta clonotypes were estimated from low-frequency clonotypes matched to each donor's FACS-determined naive share, without sorting.

The clonotype comes from a middle-aged woman in good health. Sequencing input: blood. Recombination linked TRBV29-1 to TRBJ1-3; the D gene assignment is ambiguous. The nucleotide sequence is given as TGCAGCGTTGCGCTTAGAGGCACAGAGTTTGTCTCTGGAAACACCATATATTTT. Its coded protein is CSVALRGTEFVSGNTIYF.